The next 10 T cell receptor beta chains were all read from a single sample in a study of T-cell reconstitution after alpha-beta-depleted transplantation in children. Researchers prepared the TCRbeta library using unique molecular identifiers, the study reports. MiXCR, applied by TCRdb to the PCR reads, yields one record per CDR3 protein. The table has roughly 500,000 distinct CDR3 sequences, around 18% seen once; the top ten hold approximately 3%. Sequencing used PBMCs from the stem cell graft donor, obtained from the stem cell graft. Every receptor here comes from a human donor who donated a stem cell graft to a child with acute lymphoblastic leukemia.

V gene TRBV10-3 combines with J gene TRBJ2-7; no definite D call. V was pared by 4 bases and J by 0 bases, with 1 base between. Looked up from germline, CDR1 is ENHRY and CDR2 is SYGVKD. The CDR3 length is 11 residues. In DNA, the CDR3 is TGTGCCATCAGTGCCTCCTACGAGCAGTACTTC. Its protein product is CAISASYEQYF.

The genes are TRBV4-1 and TRBJ2-3; weak D call: TRBD2 (6 bases). This CDR3 has 16 amino acids. The V and J ends lost 1 base and 0 bases respectively, with 11 bases between them. Germline V gene sequence: CDR1 MGHRA, CDR2 YSYEKL. The CDR3 nucleotides read TGCGCCAGCAGCCAAGCCAGCGGGTCTAGCACAGATACGCAGTATTTT. Its translation is CASSQASGSSTDTQYF.

This chain links TRBV12-3 or TRBV12-4 with TRBJ1-2, with D tentatively TRBD1 (5 bases). This CDR3 has 15 residues. V lost 3 bases to trimming and J lost 8 bases, with 19 bases between them. Here the CDR3 DNA reads TGTGCCAGCAGTTTCATACTGGTGGGGCAGGACGGCTACACCTTC. This codes for CASSFILVGQDGYTF.

This chain joins TRBV3-1 and TRBJ1-1, with D possibly being TRBD1 (5 bases). The germline V gene has CDR1 LGHDT and CDR2 YNNKEL (reference sequence). The CDR3 runs to 16 residues. The V and J ends lost 4 bases and 2 bases respectively, with 17 bases between them. CDR3 nucleotides: TGTGCCAGCAGCCCTACCGGGGGTCTCTTAAACACTGAAGCTTTCTTT. Encoded protein: CASSPTGGLLNTEAFF.

This clonotype was detected a few times. V is TRBV6-5 and J is TRBJ2-7; D is possibly TRBD1 (6 bases). The CDR3 is 15 residues long. V was cut by 0 bases and J by 7 bases, with 16 bases left in between. Germline values: CDR1 MNHEY, CDR2 SVGAGI. This CDR3 is CASSYSGGALWEQYF. The CDR3 nucleotides read TGTGCCAGCAGTTACTCAGGGGGAGCCCTCTGGGAGCAGTACTTC.

This clonotype was observed a handful of times. The chain is built from TRBV3-1 and TRBJ1-2; D remains unclear. V was clipped by 4 bases and J by 5 bases, with 14 bases between them. This CDR3 comprises 14 residues. Germline CDR1 reads LGHDT; CDR2 reads YNNKEL (reference sequence). CDR3 DNA: TGTGCCAGCAGCCGGGATTCCCTGAGGTATGGCTACACCTTC. Translation gives CASSRDSLRYGYTF.

V usage is TRBV20-1 and J usage is TRBJ2-7; no firm D call. This CDR3 has 12 residues. Between the trimmed V and J ends, which lost 3 bases and 2 bases, there was a span of 8 bases. CDR1 DFQATT and CDR2 SNEGSKA come from the germline V gene (reference sequence). The CDR3 DNA is TGCAGTGCTAGTTGGCAGACCTACGAGCAGTACTTC. Its translation is CSASWQTYEQYF.

The CDR3 sequence is CASSLWGRAYEQYF. In DNA, the CDR3 is TGTGCCAGCAGTTTATGGGGGAGGGCCTACGAGCAGTACTTC. This chain links TRBV12-3 or TRBV12-4 with TRBJ2-7; 7 nucleotides align to TRBD2. CDR3 length equals 14 residues. V shed 2 bases and J 2 bases; nucleotides not matched to a gene: 3.

A few counts support this clonotype. The chain has TRBV15 and TRBJ2-3; no clear D. V was shortened by 0 bases and J by 2 bases, with 12 bases between the two germline ends. Germline values: CDR1 LNHNV, CDR2 YYDKDF (reference sequence). This CDR3 contains 16 residues. The CDR3 nucleotides read TGTGCCACCAGCAGAGACCTTGTCCGCAACACAGATACGCAGTATTTT. Protein product: CATSRDLVRNTDTQYF.

In this sample, this clonotype turned up a few times. This chain uses TRBV10-2 with TRBJ1-1; possible D gene TRBD1, 6 bases. The V end was cut by 3 bases, the J end by 0 bases, with 11 bases between. The CDR3 covers 15 residues. Germline lookup yields CDR1 WSHSY and CDR2 SAAADI. CDR3 nucleotide sequence: TGCGCCAGCAGTGAAACCGGACAGATGAACACTGAAGCTTTCTTT. This gives the protein CASSETGQMNTEAFF.